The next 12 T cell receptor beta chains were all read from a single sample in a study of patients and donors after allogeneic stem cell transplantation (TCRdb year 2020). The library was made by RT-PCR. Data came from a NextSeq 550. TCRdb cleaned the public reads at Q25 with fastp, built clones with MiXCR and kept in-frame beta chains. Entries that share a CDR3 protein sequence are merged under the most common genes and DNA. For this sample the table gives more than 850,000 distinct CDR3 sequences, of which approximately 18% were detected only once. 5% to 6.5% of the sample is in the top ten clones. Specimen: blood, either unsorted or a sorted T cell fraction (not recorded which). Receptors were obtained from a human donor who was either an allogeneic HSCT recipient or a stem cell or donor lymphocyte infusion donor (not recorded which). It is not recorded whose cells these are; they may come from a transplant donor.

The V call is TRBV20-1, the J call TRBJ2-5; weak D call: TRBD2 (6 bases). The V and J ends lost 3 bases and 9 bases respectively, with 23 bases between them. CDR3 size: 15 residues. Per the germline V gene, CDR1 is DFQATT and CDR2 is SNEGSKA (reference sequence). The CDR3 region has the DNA TGCAGTGCTAGTAGTCCTAGCGATAATCGGGCGGCCCAGTACTTC. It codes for CSASSPSDNRAAQYF.

CDR3 bases: TGCAGCGTGACAGCCTTCAGCTCCTACAATGAGCAGTTCTTC. Its translation: CSVTAFSSYNEQFF. The chain uses TRBV29-1 and TRBJ2-1; D is possibly TRBD1 (5 bases). From germline, CDR1 is SQVTM and CDR2 ANQGSEA. Deletions cut 6 bases from V and 0 bases from J, with 12 bases between. The CDR3 extends over 14 amino acids.

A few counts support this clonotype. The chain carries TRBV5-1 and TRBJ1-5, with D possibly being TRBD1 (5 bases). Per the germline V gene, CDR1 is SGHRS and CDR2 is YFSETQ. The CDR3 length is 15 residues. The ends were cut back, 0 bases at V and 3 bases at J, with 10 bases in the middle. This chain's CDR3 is CASSLAAGDNQPQHF. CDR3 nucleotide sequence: TGCGCCAGCAGCTTGGCCGCGGGGGACAATCAGCCCCAGCATTTT.

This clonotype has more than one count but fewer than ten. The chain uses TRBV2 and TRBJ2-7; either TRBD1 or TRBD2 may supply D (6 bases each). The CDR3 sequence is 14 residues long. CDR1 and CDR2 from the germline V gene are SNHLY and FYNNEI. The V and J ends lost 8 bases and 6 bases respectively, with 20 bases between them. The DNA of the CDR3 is TGTGCCAGCTTACGTGAGGGGGGTCCCGCCGAGCAGTACTTC. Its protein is CASLREGGPAEQYF.

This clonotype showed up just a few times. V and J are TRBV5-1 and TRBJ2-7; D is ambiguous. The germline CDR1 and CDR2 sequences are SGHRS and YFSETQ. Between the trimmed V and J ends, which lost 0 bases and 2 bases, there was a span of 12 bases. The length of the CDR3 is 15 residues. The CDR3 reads CASSLAEGNPYEQYF. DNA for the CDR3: TGCGCCAGCAGCTTGGCAGAAGGTAACCCCTACGAGCAGTACTTC.

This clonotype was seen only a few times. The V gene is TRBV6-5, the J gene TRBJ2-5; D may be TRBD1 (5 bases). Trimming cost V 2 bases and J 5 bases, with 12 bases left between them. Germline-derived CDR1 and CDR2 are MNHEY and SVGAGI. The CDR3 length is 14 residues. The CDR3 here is CASSYRQTIETQYF. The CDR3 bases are TGTGCCAGCAGTTACAGACAGACAATCGAGACCCAGTACTTC.

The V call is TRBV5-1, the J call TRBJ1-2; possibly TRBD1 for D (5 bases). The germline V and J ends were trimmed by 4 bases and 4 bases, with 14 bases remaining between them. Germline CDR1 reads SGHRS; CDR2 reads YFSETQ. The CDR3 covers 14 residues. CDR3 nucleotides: TGCGCCAGCAGCCAGAGGGACGGATTCTATGGCTACACCTTC. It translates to CASSQRDGFYGYTF.

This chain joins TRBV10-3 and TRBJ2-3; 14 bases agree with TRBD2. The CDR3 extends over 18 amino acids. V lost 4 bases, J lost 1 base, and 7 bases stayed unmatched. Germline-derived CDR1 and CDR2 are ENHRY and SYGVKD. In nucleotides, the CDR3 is TGTGCCATCAGTGGGGGGACTAGCGGGAGAGAAGGCACAGATACGCAGTATTTT. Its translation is CAISGGTSGREGTDTQYF.

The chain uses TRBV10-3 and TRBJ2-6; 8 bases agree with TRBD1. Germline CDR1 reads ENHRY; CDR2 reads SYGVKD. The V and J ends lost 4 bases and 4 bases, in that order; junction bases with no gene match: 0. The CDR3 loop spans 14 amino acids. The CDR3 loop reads CAISGDRGANVLTF. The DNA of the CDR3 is TGTGCCATCAGTGGGGACAGGGGGGCCAACGTCCTGACTTTC.

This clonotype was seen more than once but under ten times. The CDR3 sequence: CASSLERRGYEQYF. The CDR3 DNA follows: TGTGCCAGCAGCTTGGAACGAAGAGGCTACGAGCAGTACTTC. This chain uses TRBV5-5 with TRBJ2-7; D ambiguous. Germline loops: CDR1 SGHKS, CDR2 YYEKEE (reference sequence). Trimming left V 0 bases short and J 3 bases short, with 10 bases between. The CDR3 is 14 residues long.

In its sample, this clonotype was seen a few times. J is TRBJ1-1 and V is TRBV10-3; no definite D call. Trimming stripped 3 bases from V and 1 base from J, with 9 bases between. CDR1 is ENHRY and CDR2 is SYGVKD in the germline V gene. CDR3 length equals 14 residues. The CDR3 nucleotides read TGTGCCATCAGTGATGCGGTCAAGAACACTGAAGCTTTCTTT. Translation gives CAISDAVKNTEAFF.

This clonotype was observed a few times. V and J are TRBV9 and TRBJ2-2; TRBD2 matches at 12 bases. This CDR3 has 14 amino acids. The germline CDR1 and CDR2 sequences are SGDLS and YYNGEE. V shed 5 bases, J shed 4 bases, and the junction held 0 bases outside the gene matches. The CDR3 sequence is CASRTSGGTGELFF. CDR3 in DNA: TGTGCCAGCAGGACTAGCGGGGGCACCGGGGAGCTGTTTTTT.